A single sample gave rise to the 5 T cell receptor beta chains below, sequenced in a study of blood T cell repertoires in COVID-19. Measured with immunoSEQ multiplex PCR; TCRdb has only the in-frame clones, and not every one. Of about 300,000 clones in the sample, about 91% were seen once. Material for sequencing was peripheral blood. The receptors originated from a woman under 40 with COVID-19, enrolled during active disease.

J is TRBJ2-7 and V is TRBV5-1; D not certain. The V gene lost 3 bases and the J gene lost 6 bases, with 25 bases spanning the gap. CDR3 length equals 17 residues. Germline V gene data show CDR1 as SGHRS and CDR2 as YFSETQ. This CDR3 reads CASSYSSPSSDASEQYF. CDR3 DNA: TGCGCCAGCAGCTACTCAAGTCCCTCCAGCGACGCGAGCGAGCAGTACTTC.

The chain is built from TRBV27 and TRBJ1-4; D is undetermined. The CDR3 extends over 13 amino acids. V gave up 1 base and J gave up 8 bases, with 8 bases separating them. CDR1 and CDR2 (germline): MNHEY, SMNVEV (reference sequence). CDR3 loop: CASSLWAGEKLFF. DNA of the CDR3: TGTGCCAGCAGTTTATGGGCGGGGGAAAAACTGTTTTTT.

The gene calls are TRBV6-5 and TRBJ1-2; 7 bases match TRBD1. Germline loops: CDR1 MNHEY, CDR2 SVGAGI. Trimming cost V 5 bases and J 0 bases; bases outside gene matches: 6. CDR3 size: 15 residues. The CDR3 sequence: CASSRGTATNYGYTF. CDR3 DNA sequence: TGTGCCAGCAGTCGAGGGACAGCTACTAACTATGGCTACACCTTC.

The chain employs TRBV7-3 and TRBJ1-5, with D unresolved. V shed 2 bases and J shed 6 bases, with 8 bases lying between them. Germline loops: CDR1 SGHTA, CDR2 FQGTGA. This CDR3 region has 13 residues. The CDR3 region is CASSLAEGQPQHF. The CDR3 DNA reads as TGTGCCAGCAGCTTAGCAGAGGGTCAGCCCCAGCATTTT.

The V gene is TRBV7-6, the J gene TRBJ1-5; unclear D gene. Trimming stripped 0 bases from V and 6 bases from J, with 6 bases between. Germline V lookup: CDR1 SGHVS, CDR2 FNYEAQ. The length of the CDR3 is 13 residues. Here the CDR3 reads CASSLATGQPQHF. In nucleotides, the CDR3 is TGTGCCAGCAGCTTAGCTACCGGTCAGCCCCAGCATTTT.